This T cell receptor beta chain was captured in a study of T cell changes during pregnancy in multiple sclerosis. The CDR3 contains 11 residues. Trimming removed 5 bases at V and 10 bases at J, with 8 bases between. The germline gives CDR1 SNHLY, CDR2 FYNNEI. This table comes from immunoSEQ multiplex PCR, and its TCRdb copy is limited to in-frame clones, with some not included. The sample includes roughly 53,000 clones, 90% seen only once; the top ten take roughly 3.2%. The chain couples TRBV2 to TRBJ1-4; D is possibly TRBD1 (6 bases). The receptor comes from a female donor with multiple sclerosis, enrolled in a pregnancy study. The sample was CD8+ T cells from peripheral blood mononuclear cells, taken before pregnancy. CDR3 protein: CASSLGGKLFF. CDR3 nucleotides: TGTGCCAGCAGTCTAGGGGGAAAACTGTTTTTT.